The sequence of this TCR beta chain was determined in a study of control samples from healthy donors and cancer patients. V was cut by 4 bases and J by 2 bases, with 9 bases left in between. The germline V gene has CDR1 LGHDT and CDR2 YNNKEL (reference sequence). CDR3 size: 14 residues. The assay was immunoSEQ multiplex PCR, and TCRdb's table has in-frame clones only and misses some. The sample has tens of thousands of clones, around 94% seen once. Sequencing was performed on PBMCs. The receptor was isolated from a man aged 30-40 years with colorectal cancer. The rearrangement links TRBV3-1 (or the pseudogene TRBV3-2) to TRBJ1-5; D is ambiguous. The CDR3 nucleotides are TGTGCCAGCAGCCCGTCGCCCCGCAATCAGCCCCAGCATTTT. Residues: CASSPSPRNQPQHF.